The 4 T cell receptor beta chains reported below all come from one sample, sequenced in a study of human T cells and chemical hapten exposure (dated by TCRdb to about 2021). This specimen's time point label, per the study, means: patch test 2, 6 weeks after DPC sensitization. Read against the paper, the sample's treatment or condition label means: therapeutic diphenylcyclopropenone sensitization with weekly scalp DPC. Receptor libraries were prepared by RACE. TCRdb records NextSeq 500 as the sequencer. The public reads were quality trimmed at Q25 with fastp and then assembled into clones with MiXCR by TCRdb, keeping productive beta chains. Entries are consolidated by CDR3 protein sequence, retaining the most common genes and DNA. This sample holds more than 90,000 distinct CDR3 sequences; about an eighth were observed only once. In total, the top ten clones hold about 3% of the sample. The material sequenced was whole blood, taken in connection with sensitization to the hapten diphenylcyclopropenone (DPC). The receptors come from a woman aged 40 to 55 with alopecia areata. Some clones in this sample may be carry-over from other donors' samples.

This clonotype was picked up a small number of times. The junction does not match germline at one end; this may be a read error. J is TRBJ2-2 and V is TRBV20-1; possible D gene TRBD1, 6 bases. Germline V lookup: CDR1 DFQATT, CDR2 SNEGSKA (reference sequence). This CDR3 spans 16 amino acids. The CDR3 is CSARDFQGPKTGELFF. CDR3 bases: TGCAGTGCTAGAGATTTTCAGGGGCCGAAGACCGGGGAGCTGTTTTTT.

A few counts support this clonotype. The chain couples TRBV28 to TRBJ1-4; D gene uncertain. CDR1 MDHEN and CDR2 SYDVKM come from the germline V gene. The V gene lost 8 bases and the J gene lost 4 bases, with 17 bases spanning the gap. This CDR3 has 15 amino acids. CDR3 sequence: CASGRGSLFNEKLFF. CDR3 coding DNA: TGTGCCAGCGGACGAGGTAGCCTCTTTAATGAAAAACTGTTTTTT.

This clonotype was counted at least ten times. Here the CDR3 DNA reads TGTGCCAGTACCCGGGACCGAGGTTCCTACGAGCAGTACTTC. This codes for CASTRDRGSYEQYF. The rearrangement joins TRBV19 to TRBJ2-7, with D perhaps assigned TRBD1 or TRBD2 (5 bases each). The CDR3 runs to 14 residues. Looked up from germline, CDR1 is LNHDA and CDR2 is SQIVND (reference sequence). The V end was cut by 7 bases, the J end by 1 base, with 14 bases between.

CDR3 protein: CASSLGGVTLETQYF. The CDR3 DNA is TGTGCCAGCAGCTTAGGCGGGGTCACCTTGGAGACCCAGTACTTC. V gene TRBV7-2 combines with J gene TRBJ2-5; tentatively, D is TRBD2 (6 bases). Per germline, CDR1 SGHTA and CDR2 FQGNSA. This CDR3 region has 15 residues. Deletions cut 1 base from V and 5 bases from J, with 14 bases between.